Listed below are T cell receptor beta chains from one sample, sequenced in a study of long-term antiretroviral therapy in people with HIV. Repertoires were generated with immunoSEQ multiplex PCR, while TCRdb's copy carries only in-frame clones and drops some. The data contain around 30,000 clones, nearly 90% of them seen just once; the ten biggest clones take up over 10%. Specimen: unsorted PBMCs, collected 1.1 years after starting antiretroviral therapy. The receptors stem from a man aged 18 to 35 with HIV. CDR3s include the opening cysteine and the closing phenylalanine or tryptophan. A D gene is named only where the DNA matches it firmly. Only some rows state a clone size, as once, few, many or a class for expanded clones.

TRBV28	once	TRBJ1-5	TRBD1	CASSGTGFLQPQHF	TGTGCCAGCAGTGGGACAGGGTTTTTGCAGCCCCAGCATTTT
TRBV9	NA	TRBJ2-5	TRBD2	CASSVDAREGHETQYF	TGTGCCAGCAGCGTAGACGCTCGGGAGGGCCACGAGACCCAGTACTTC
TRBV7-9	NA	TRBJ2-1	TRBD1	CASRHGTGEEFF	TGTGCCAGCCGCCACGGGACAGGAGAGGAGTTCTTC
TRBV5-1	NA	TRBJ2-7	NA	CASSRQGDITYEQYF	TGCGCCAGCAGTCGGCAGGGAGACATTACCTACGAGCAGTACTTC
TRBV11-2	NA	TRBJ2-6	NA	CASIETGPGANVLTF	TGTGCCAGCATCGAAACAGGGCCCGGGGCCAACGTCCTGACTTTC
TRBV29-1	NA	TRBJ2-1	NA	CSVESYNEQFF	TGCAGCGTCGAATCCTACAATGAGCAGTTCTTC
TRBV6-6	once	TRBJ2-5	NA	CASSGFLTGTQETQYF	TGTGCCAGCAGTGGGTTTCTCACGGGAACACAAGAGACCCAGTACTTC
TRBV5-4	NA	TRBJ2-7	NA	CASSREAGDEQYF	TGTGCCAGCAGCCGCGAAGCGGGCGACGAGCAGTACTTC
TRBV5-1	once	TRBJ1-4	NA	CASSFDPDVDATNEKLFF	TGCGCCAGCAGCTTCGACCCGGACGTAGACGCAACTAATGAAAAACTGTTTTTT
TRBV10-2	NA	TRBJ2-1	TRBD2	CASSGSAGPYNEQFF	TGCGCCAGCAGTGGGTCAGCGGGACCTTACAATGAGCAGTTCTTC
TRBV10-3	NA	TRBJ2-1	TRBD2	CAISESRTSGGGEQFF	TGTGCCATCAGTGAGTCGAGGACTAGCGGGGGGGGTGAGCAGTTCTTC